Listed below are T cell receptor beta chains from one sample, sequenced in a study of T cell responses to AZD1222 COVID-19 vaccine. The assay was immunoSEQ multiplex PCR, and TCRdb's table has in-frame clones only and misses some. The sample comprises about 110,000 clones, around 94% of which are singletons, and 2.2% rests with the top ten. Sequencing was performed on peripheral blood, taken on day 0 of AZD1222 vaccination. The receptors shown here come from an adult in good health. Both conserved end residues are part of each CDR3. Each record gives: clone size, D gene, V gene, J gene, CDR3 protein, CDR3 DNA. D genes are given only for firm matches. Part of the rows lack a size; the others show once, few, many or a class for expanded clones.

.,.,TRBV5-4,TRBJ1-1,CASSLLQGNTEAFF,TGTGCCAGCAGCTTGCTACAGGGGAACACTGAAGCTTTCTTT
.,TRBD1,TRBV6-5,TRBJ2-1,CASRTGGNSYNEQFF,TGTGCCAGCAGAACAGGGGGGAACTCCTACAATGAGCAGTTCTTC
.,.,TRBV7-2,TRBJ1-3,CASSLAQSSGNTIYF,TGTGCCAGCAGCTTAGCGCAGAGCTCTGGAAACACCATATATTTT
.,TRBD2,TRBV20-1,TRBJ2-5,CSASESSSGKETQYF,TGCAGTGCTAGTGAATCGTCTAGCGGAAAAGAGACCCAGTACTTC
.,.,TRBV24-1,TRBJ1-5,CATSDSNRENSNQPQHF,TGTGCCACCAGTGACTCGAACAGGGAGAACAGCAATCAGCCCCAGCATTTT
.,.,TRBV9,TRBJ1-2,CASSVGGLGGYTF,TGTGCCAGCAGCGTAGGGGGGCTAGGCGGCTACACCTTC
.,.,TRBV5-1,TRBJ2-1,CASSLAPNGAGNEQFF,TGCGCCAGCAGCTTGGCCCCCAACGGGGCGGGTAATGAGCAGTTCTTC
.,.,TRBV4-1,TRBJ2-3,CASSQDLPLQYF,TGCGCCAGCAGCCAAGATTTACCCCTTCAGTATTTT
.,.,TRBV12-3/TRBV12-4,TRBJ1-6,CASSRSNSPLHF,TGTGCCAGCAGTCGTAGTAATTCACCCCTCCACTTT
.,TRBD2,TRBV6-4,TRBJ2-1,CASSVRAGAEQFF,TGTGCCAGCAGTGTCCGAGCGGGAGCTGAGCAGTTCTTC
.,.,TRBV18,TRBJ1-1,CASSGGEGQLTFF,TGTGCCAGCTCGGGCGGGGAAGGCCAGCTAACTTTCTTT
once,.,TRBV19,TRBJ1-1,CASSPGAVTEAFF,TGTGCCAGTAGTCCGGGGGCGGTCACTGAAGCTTTCTTT